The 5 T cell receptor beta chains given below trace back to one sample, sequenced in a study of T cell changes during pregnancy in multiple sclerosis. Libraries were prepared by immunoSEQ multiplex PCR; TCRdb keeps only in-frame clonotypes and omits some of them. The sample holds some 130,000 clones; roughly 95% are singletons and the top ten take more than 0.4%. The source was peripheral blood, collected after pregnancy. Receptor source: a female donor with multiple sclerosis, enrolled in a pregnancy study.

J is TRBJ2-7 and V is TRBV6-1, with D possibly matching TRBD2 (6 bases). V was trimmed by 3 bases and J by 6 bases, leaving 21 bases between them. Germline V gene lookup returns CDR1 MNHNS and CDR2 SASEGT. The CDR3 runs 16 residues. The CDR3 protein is CASSDYGLNLVGEQYF. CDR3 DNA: TGTGCCAGCAGTGACTACGGACTAAACTTGGTCGGCGAGCAGTACTTC.

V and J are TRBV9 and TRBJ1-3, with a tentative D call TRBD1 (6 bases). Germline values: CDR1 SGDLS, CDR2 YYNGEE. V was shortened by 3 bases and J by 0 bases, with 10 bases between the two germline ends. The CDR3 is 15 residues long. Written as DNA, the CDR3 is TGTGCCAGCAGCGCGGGACAAGTCTCTGGAAACACCATATATTTT. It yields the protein CASSAGQVSGNTIYF.

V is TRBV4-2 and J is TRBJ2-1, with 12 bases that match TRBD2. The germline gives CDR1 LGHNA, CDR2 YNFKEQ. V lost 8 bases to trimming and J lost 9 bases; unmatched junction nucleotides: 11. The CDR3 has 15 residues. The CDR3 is CASGLMASGRGEQFF. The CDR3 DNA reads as TGTGCCAGCGGCCTTATGGCTAGCGGGAGGGGTGAGCAGTTCTTC.

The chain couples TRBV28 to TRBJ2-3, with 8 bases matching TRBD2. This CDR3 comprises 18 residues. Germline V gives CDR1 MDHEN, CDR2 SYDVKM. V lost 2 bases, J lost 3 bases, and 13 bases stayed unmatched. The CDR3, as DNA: TGTGCCAGCAGTTTAATTGCCGTCGGGAGGGCCTGGACAGATACGCAGTATTTT. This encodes CASSLIAVGRAWTDTQYF.

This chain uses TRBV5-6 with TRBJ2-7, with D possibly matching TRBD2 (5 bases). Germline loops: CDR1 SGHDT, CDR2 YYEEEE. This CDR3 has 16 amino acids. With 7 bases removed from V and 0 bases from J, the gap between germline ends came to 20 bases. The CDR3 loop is CASERVGAVSSYEQYF. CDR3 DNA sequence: TGTGCCAGCGAGAGGGTCGGTGCGGTGAGCTCCTACGAGCAGTACTTC.